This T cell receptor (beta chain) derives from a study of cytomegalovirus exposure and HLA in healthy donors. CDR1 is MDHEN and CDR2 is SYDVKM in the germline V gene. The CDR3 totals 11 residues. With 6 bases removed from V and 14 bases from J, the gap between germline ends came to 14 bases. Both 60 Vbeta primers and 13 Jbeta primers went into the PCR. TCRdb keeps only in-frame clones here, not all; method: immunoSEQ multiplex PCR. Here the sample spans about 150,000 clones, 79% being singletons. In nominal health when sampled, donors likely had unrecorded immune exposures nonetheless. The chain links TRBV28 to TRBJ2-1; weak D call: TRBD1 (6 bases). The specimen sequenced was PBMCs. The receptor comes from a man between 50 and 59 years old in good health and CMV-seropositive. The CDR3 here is CASRAGVREFF. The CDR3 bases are TGTGCCAGCAGAGCAGGGGTTCGTGAGTTCTTC.